One sample yielded the 28 T cell receptor beta chains listed below, sequenced in a study of T-cell memory formation after mild COVID-19. MiXCR was run by TCRdb on the 5' RACE reads, yielding one entry per CDR3 protein. The table has around 300,000 distinct CDR3 sequences, roughly 13% seen once; the top ten hold roughly 20%. Sequenced: PBMCs or a T cell subset sorted from them (not recorded which). The receptors originated from a man between 18 and 35 years old who had mild COVID-19 (a few samples of this study predate the infection). Cell type and time point are not known.

This clonotype was recorded at least ten times. J is TRBJ2-3 and V is TRBV4-1; the match to TRBD2 covers 9 bases. Germline trimming cut 4 bases from V and 1 base from J; bases unmatched to any gene: 3. The germline gives CDR1 MGHRA, CDR2 YSYEKL. The CDR3 consists of 15 residues. The CDR3 DNA is TGCGCCAGCAGCCCTAGACTAGCGGGCACAGATACGCAGTATTTT. This encodes CASSPRLAGTDTQYF.

V usage is TRBV28 and J usage is TRBJ2-7; 13 bases match TRBD2. The CDR3 has 15 residues. After removal of 4 bases from V and 4 bases from J, the junction contained 4 bases not matched to a gene. Germline V gives CDR1 MDHEN, CDR2 SYDVKM. DNA of the CDR3: TGTGCCAGCAGTTACCCGGGACTAGCGGGGTACGAGCAGTACTTC. This gives the protein CASSYPGLAGYEQYF.

This clonotype has more than one count but fewer than ten. The genes are TRBV5-1 and TRBJ2-7; D call uncertain. The V end lost 4 bases, the J end lost 3 bases, and 17 bases lay between the germline ends. Germline CDR1 reads SGHRS; CDR2 reads YFSETQ. The CDR3 is 15 amino acids. The CDR3 loop is CASSILYDGDYEQYV. CDR3 coding DNA: TGCGCCAGCAGCATCCTTTATGACGGAGACTACGAGCAGTACGTC.

This sequence joins TRBV24-1 and TRBJ2-1; D is uncertain. The germline V gene has CDR1 KGHDR and CDR2 SFDVKD. Trimming took 3 bases from V and 0 from J, leaving 5 bases between them. The CDR3 runs to 14 residues. As DNA, the CDR3 is TGTGCCACCAGTGATATAGCCTCCTACAATGAGCAGTTCTTC. Amino acids: CATSDIASYNEQFF.

The chain joins TRBV7-2 to TRBJ1-4; D gene unclear. The CDR3 is 14 residues long. The germline V and J ends were trimmed by 6 bases and 5 bases, with 13 bases remaining between them. CDR1 and CDR2 (germline): SGHTA, FQGNSA. The CDR3: CASSHSGPNEKLFF. Written as DNA, the CDR3 is TGTGCCAGCAGTCACTCCGGGCCCAATGAAAAACTGTTTTTT. The entire variable domain, with the rest obtained from reference TRBV7-2 and TRBJ1-4, is as follows: GAGVSQSPSNKVTEKGKDVELRCDPISGHTALYWYRQSLGQGLEFLIYFQGNSAPDKSGLPSDRFSAERTGGSVSTLTIQRTQQEDSAVYLCASSHSGPNEKLFFGSGTQLSVL.

This clonotype was seen only a few times. In DNA, the CDR3 is TGTGCCACCAGCAGATTCAACCGGGACATCGTAGCAGGCTACACCTTC. Residues: CATSRFNRDIVAGYTF. The rearrangement joins TRBV15 to TRBJ1-2; tentative D call: TRBD1 (6 bases). V was clipped by 2 bases and J by 8 bases, with 21 bases between them. Germline-derived CDR1 and CDR2 are LNHNV and YYDKDF (reference sequence). The CDR3 spans 16 residues.

This clonotype came up many times. The CDR3 reads CASSYNAGDYSQPQHF. CDR3 in DNA: TGTGCCAGCAGTTACAACGCAGGAGATTATTCTCAGCCCCAGCATTTT. The V and J genes are TRBV6-6 and TRBJ1-5; D is unresolved. The V and J ends lost 2 bases and 6 bases respectively, with 17 bases between them. Looked up from germline, CDR1 is MNHNY and CDR2 is SVGAGI (reference sequence). CDR3 length equals 16 residues.

CDR3 sequence reads: CASSYSRDSTYEQYF. CDR3 coding DNA: TGTGCCAGCAGTTACTCTCGGGACAGCACCTACGAGCAGTACTTC. The J gene is TRBJ2-7, the V gene TRBV6-6; TRBD1 matches at 7 bases. Germline lookup yields CDR1 MNHNY and CDR2 SVGAGI (reference sequence). Trimming cost V 0 bases and J 2 bases; bases outside gene matches: 4. The CDR3 sequence is 15 residues long.

In this sample, this clonotype turned up many times. The rearrangement links TRBV29-1 to TRBJ2-3; D remains ambiguous. Germline V gives CDR1 SQVTM, CDR2 ANQGSEA. CDR3 length: 13 amino acids. The V end lost 6 bases, the J end lost 2 bases, and 12 bases lay between the germline ends. CDR3 nucleotides: TGCAGCGTCAAAACGGTAGCCACAGATACGCAGTATTTT. Protein sequence: CSVKTVATDTQYF.

V is TRBV7-6 and J is TRBJ2-5, with D unresolved. Between the trimmed V and J ends, which lost 3 bases and 2 bases, there was a span of 19 bases. There are 17 residues in the CDR3. Germline-derived CDR1 and CDR2 are SGHVS and FNYEAQ. CDR3 region: CASSLEIKGQWQETQYF. The CDR3 nucleotides read TGTGCCAGCAGCTTGGAGATCAAGGGCCAGTGGCAAGAGACCCAGTACTTC. The full variable domain, with the rest looked up from reference TRBV7-6 and TRBJ2-5, is GAGVSQSPRYKVTKRGQDVALRCDPISGHVSLYWYRQALGQGPEFLTYFNYEAQQDKSGLPNDRFSAERPEGSISTLTIQRTEQRDSAMYRCASSLEIKGQWQETQYFGPGTRLLVL.

This clonotype was detected only a few times. The rearrangement joins TRBV5-1 to TRBJ2-1; D may match TRBD1 or TRBD2 (5 bases each). Germline assignment: CDR1 SGHRS and CDR2 YFSETQ. V dropped 4 bases and J dropped 10 bases, with 18 bases sitting between them. The CDR3 is 14 residues long. The CDR3 is CASSRDVLEAEQFF. CDR3 DNA sequence: TGCGCCAGCAGCAGGGACGTCCTGGAAGCGGAGCAGTTCTTC.

This clonotype has a handful of counts. This chain links TRBV4-1 with TRBJ1-5, with TRBD1 as a possible D gene (6 bases). Germline assignment: CDR1 MGHRA and CDR2 YSYEKL. CDR3 length: 15 amino acids. V was clipped by 1 base and J by 6 bases, with 13 bases between them. Written as DNA, the CDR3 is TGCGCCAGCAGCCAAGTGACAGGCCCTGCTCAGCCCCAGCATTTT. This sequence encodes CASSQVTGPAQPQHF.

The chain employs TRBV3-1 and TRBJ2-1; 7 bases are shared with TRBD2. The CDR3 is 16 residues long. The trim removed 4 bases at V and 3 bases at J, leaving 9 bases unmatched. Per the germline V gene, CDR1 is LGHDT and CDR2 is YNNKEL (reference sequence). The CDR3 reads CASSPPGVAGYNEQFF. CDR3 sequence (DNA): TGTGCCAGCAGCCCCCCCGGGGTAGCGGGCTACAATGAGCAGTTCTTC.

The chain's CDR3 is CSARGQYPTEAFF. CDR3 nucleotides: TGCAGTGCTAGGGGGCAGTATCCCACTGAAGCTTTCTTT. V is TRBV20-1 and J is TRBJ1-1; the D gene is possibly TRBD1 (5 bases). Trimming took 3 bases from V and 4 from J, leaving 12 bases between them. The CDR3 is made up of 13 amino acids. Germline CDR1 DFQATT, CDR2 SNEGSKA (reference sequence).

This clonotype appeared a few times. This chain links TRBV6-2 or TRBV6-3 with TRBJ1-1; no reliable D call. Trimming left V 6 bases short and J 2 bases short, with 13 bases between. The CDR3 sequence is 14 residues long. Per the germline V gene, CDR1 is MNHEY and CDR2 is SVGEGT. The CDR3 loop is CASSRPGSNTEAFF. DNA of the CDR3: TGTGCCAGCAGCCGCCCAGGCAGCAACACTGAAGCTTTCTTT.

The chain carries TRBV11-3 and TRBJ2-1; TRBD2 aligns across 8 bases. CDR3 length: 15 amino acids. Germline loops: CDR1 SGHNT, CDR2 YENEEA. The V and J ends lost 3 bases and 5 bases, in that order; junction bases with no gene match: 6. Here the CDR3 DNA reads TGTGCCAGCAGCTTGGGACTAGGGTCCGACAATGAGCAGTTCTTC. This codes for CASSLGLGSDNEQFF.

This clonotype turned up a few times. The chain employs TRBV11-2 and TRBJ2-7, with D perhaps matching TRBD2 (7 bases). The germline V and J ends were trimmed by 3 bases and 7 bases, with 16 bases remaining between them. CDR1 and CDR2 (germline): SGHAT, FQNNGV. The CDR3 has 14 amino acids. In nucleotides, the CDR3 is TGTGCCAGCAGCTTCTTGGGGGGGCCGGGGGAGCAGTACTTC. Amino acid sequence: CASSFLGGPGEQYF. The variable domain in full, completed from reference TRBV11-2 and TRBJ2-7, reads EAGVAQSPRYKIIEKRQSVAFWCNPISGHATLYWYQQILGQGPKLLIQFQNNGVVDDSQLPKDRFSAERLKGVDSTLKIQPAKLEDSAVYLCASSFLGGPGEQYFGPGTRLTVT.

A note on this clonotype: A single base separates this from a much larger clone, so it may be a read error. The chain employs TRBV7-9 and TRBJ1-5; TRBD1 is a possible D gene (5 bases). CDR1 is SEHNR, CDR2 FQNEAQ, per germline (reference sequence). The ends were cut back, 3 bases at V and 4 bases at J, with 7 bases in the middle. This CDR3 contains 13 residues. CDR3 sequence: CASSFNRNQPQHF. The CDR3 DNA reads as TGTGCCAGCAGCTTTAACAGGAATCAGCCCCAGCATTTT.

The chain carries TRBV12-3 or TRBV12-4 and TRBJ2-2; D gene uncertain. There are 17 residues in the CDR3. Trimming cost V 0 bases and J 2 bases, with 13 bases left between them. The CDR3 is CASSLAPIHSNTGELFF. The CDR3 nucleotides are TGTGCCAGCAGTTTAGCGCCAATCCACAGCAACACCGGGGAGCTGTTTTTT.

The V gene is TRBV12-3 or TRBV12-4, the J gene TRBJ2-6, with 9 positions matching TRBD1. Germline trimming cut 1 base from V and 3 bases from J; bases unmatched to any gene: 10. This CDR3 has 19 amino acids. CDR3 residues: CASSLVNNRGRRGANVLTF. The CDR3 DNA reads as TGTGCCAGCAGTTTAGTGAACAACAGGGGGCGACGTGGGGCCAACGTCCTGACTTTC.

The V call is TRBV7-2, the J call TRBJ2-7; a possible D gene is TRBD1 (6 bases). V was shortened by 2 bases and J by 0 bases, with 14 bases between the two germline ends. Per germline, CDR1 SGHTA and CDR2 FQGNSA. The length of the CDR3 is 16 residues. DNA for the CDR3: TGTGCCAGCAGCTTATCCAGGGGTGAGAGCTCCTACGAGCAGTACGTC. As protein: CASSLSRGESSYEQYV.

The genes are TRBV24-1 and TRBJ1-1; D gene uncertain. Germline values: CDR1 KGHDR, CDR2 SFDVKD. The length of the CDR3 is 13 residues. The ends were cut back, 1 base at V and 5 bases at J, with 7 bases in the middle. The CDR3 spells CATSDFVGTEAFF. CDR3 sequence (DNA): TGTGCCACCAGTGATTTCGTGGGAACTGAAGCTTTCTTT.

The chain has TRBV2 and TRBJ2-7; 7 bases map to TRBD1. The length of the CDR3 is 13 residues. The J segment lost 5 bases and the V segment lost 4 bases, leaving 5 bases of the junction unmatched. Germline lookup yields CDR1 SNHLY and CDR2 FYNNEI. CDR3 bases: TGTGCCAGCAGTGCCGACAGGGCGGACGAGCAGTACGTC. This translates into CASSADRADEQYV.

This clonotype was recorded at least ten times. V gene TRBV5-1 combines with J gene TRBJ2-5; 7 bases agree with TRBD2. The junction had 2 bases not matched to a gene; V was cut back by 0 bases and J by 3 bases. CDR1 SGHRS and CDR2 YFSETQ come from the germline V gene. This CDR3 spans 14 amino acids. The CDR3 region has the DNA TGCGCCAGCAGCTTGGAGAGCGGGGAAGAGACCCAGTACTTC. Translating it yields CASSLESGEETQYF.

This clonotype was recorded a few times. The CDR3 nucleotides are TGCGCCAGCAGCAACCCGCCAGGGCCCACCGGGGAGCTGTTTTTT. This gives the protein CASSNPPGPTGELFF. J is TRBJ2-2 and V is TRBV5-1; weak D call: TRBD1 (5 bases). Trimming stripped 4 bases from V and 4 bases from J, with 14 bases between. Germline V lookup: CDR1 SGHRS, CDR2 YFSETQ. The CDR3 length is 15 residues.

J is TRBJ2-1 and V is TRBV7-3; TRBD2 matches at 7 bases. Germline V gene data show CDR1 as SGHTA and CDR2 as FQGTGA. CDR3 size: 13 residues. V trimming: 5 bases; J trimming: 6 bases; junction bases outside the gene matches: 4. This CDR3 is CASSQSGVNEQFF. CDR3 coding DNA: TGTGCCAGCAGCCAGAGCGGGGTCAATGAGCAGTTCTTC.

This rearrangement joins TRBV6-6 to TRBJ2-5; D is undetermined. This CDR3 region has 12 residues. Deletions cut 7 bases from V and 5 bases from J, with 11 bases between. Germline CDR1 MNHNY, CDR2 SVGAGI (reference sequence). CDR3 protein: CASTVPGETQYF. The CDR3 DNA is TGTGCCAGCACCGTCCCCGGGGAGACCCAGTACTTC.

This clonotype was counted only a few times. The V and J genes are TRBV5-1 and TRBJ1-3; a possible D gene is TRBD1 (6 bases). Trimming shortened V by 0 bases and J by 0 bases, and 7 bases separated the two germline ends. CDR1 is SGHRS, CDR2 YFSETQ, per germline. The CDR3 has 15 amino acids. The CDR3 is CASSLGGHSGNTIYF. The CDR3 DNA follows: TGCGCCAGCAGCTTGGGGGGGCACTCTGGAAACACCATATATTTT.